These 23 T cell receptor beta chains originate from one sample sequenced in a study of CD8 T cells in ankylosing spondylitis. A single record per CDR3 protein comes from TCRdb applying MiXCR to the 5' RACE reads. The sample contains around 490,000 distinct CDR3 sequences, approximately 5.3% of which appear only once. Their antigen targets remain unknown. Study-wide findings and caveats: Characteristic of ankylosing spondylitis blood, it appeared, was a TCR beta motif comprising several highly homologous variants.

Sequenced sample: blood, either unsorted or a sorted T cell fraction (not recorded which). The receptors stem from a male donor with ankylosing spondylitis.

This clonotype was recorded many times. The chain links TRBV12-3 or TRBV12-4 to TRBJ2-7, with D maybe TRBD2 (5 bases). This CDR3 contains 14 residues. The V end lost 2 bases, the J end lost 3 bases, and 11 bases lay between the germline ends. CDR3 in amino acids: CASSLRGSDYEQYF. The CDR3 region has the DNA TGTGCCAGCAGTTTACGCGGGTCGGACTACGAGCAGTACTTC.

In its sample, this clonotype was seen many times. This chain connects TRBV5-1 to TRBJ1-5; 10 nucleotides align to TRBD1. The V and J ends lost 4 bases and 5 bases, in that order; junction bases with no gene match: 9. The V gene's germline CDR1 is SGHRS and CDR2 YFSETQ. The CDR3 runs 16 residues. CDR3 sequence (DNA): TGCGCCAGCAGCCCAGGGGACAGGGGAGGACATCAGCCCCAGCATTTT. It encodes CASSPGDRGGHQPQHF.

This clonotype has only a few counts. V gene TRBV6-5 combines with J gene TRBJ2-1; 11 nucleotides agree with TRBD2. The CDR3 has 15 residues. The ends lost 4 bases at V and 15 bases at J; junction bases unmatched: 14. Per the germline V gene, CDR1 is MNHEY and CDR2 is SVGAGI. The CDR3 region is CASSLGLAGSLSPFF. The DNA of the CDR3 is TGTGCCAGCAGTTTAGGACTAGCGGGCTCCTTGAGCCCGTTCTTC.

This clonotype was seen ten or more times. V usage is TRBV12-3 or TRBV12-4 and J usage is TRBJ1-5, with 8 positions matching TRBD1. Germline trimming cut 5 bases from V and 5 bases from J; bases unmatched to any gene: 11. The length of the CDR3 is 16 residues. The CDR3 DNA reads as TGTGCCAGCAGTAATAGCCGGACAGGGACAGATCAGCCCCAGCATTTT. This translates into CASSNSRTGTDQPQHF.

At least ten counts were recorded for this clonotype. The chain recombines TRBV5-1 with TRBJ2-2, with TRBD2 matching 8 bases. The V and J ends lost 0 bases and 6 bases, in that order; junction bases with no gene match: 7. The germline CDR1 and CDR2 sequences are SGHRS and YFSETQ. CDR3 size: 16 residues. The CDR3 loop is CASSLVAGGPPGELFF. In DNA form, the CDR3 reads TGCGCCAGCAGCTTGGTCGCGGGGGGCCCCCCCGGGGAGCTGTTTTTT.

This clonotype was seen ten or more times. V and J are TRBV12-3 or TRBV12-4 and TRBJ2-1; D unresolved. This CDR3 has 12 amino acids. The V end lost 4 bases, the J end lost 6 bases, and 7 bases lay between the germline ends. CDR3 sequence reads: CASSSPINEQFF. In DNA form, the CDR3 reads TGTGCCAGCAGTTCCCCTATCAATGAGCAGTTCTTC.

This clonotype appeared many times. The rearrangement joins TRBV20-1 to TRBJ2-7; TRBD2 is a possible D gene (5 bases). Trimming stripped 3 bases from V and 0 bases from J, with 15 bases between. From germline, CDR1 is DFQATT and CDR2 SNEGSKA (reference sequence). The CDR3 contains 15 residues. The CDR3 is CSARIAGGGSYEQYF. CDR3 DNA: TGCAGTGCTAGGATAGCTGGCGGAGGCTCCTACGAGCAGTACTTC.

This clonotype showed up many times. The rearrangement links TRBV20-1 to TRBJ2-7; a possible D gene is TRBD1 (6 bases). Trimming stripped 1 base from V and 3 bases from J, with 7 bases between. From germline, CDR1 is DFQATT and CDR2 SNEGSKA (reference sequence). The CDR3 is 12 amino acids. In DNA form, the CDR3 reads TGCAGTGCTAGAGGGGGGCTCTACGAGCAGTACTTC. Translated: CSARGGLYEQYF.

This clonotype was found many times. The genes are TRBV15 and TRBJ2-3, with D hard to call. Germline V lookup: CDR1 LNHNV, CDR2 YYDKDF (reference sequence). The CDR3 has 12 residues. V lost 1 base to trimming and J lost 5 bases, with 4 bases between them. Here the CDR3 DNA reads TGTGCCACCAGCAGAGCTATAGATACGCAGTATTTT. It specifies CATSRAIDTQYF.

This clonotype was seen a handful of times. CDR3 bases: TGTGCCAGCAGCCCTGGGGACAGGTGGTTCCAAGAGACCCAGTACTTC. It specifies CASSPGDRWFQETQYF. The J gene is TRBJ2-5, the V gene TRBV7-2; 8 bases align to TRBD1. With V trimmed by 5 bases and J by 1 base, 9 bases remained unmatched. Germline CDR1 and CDR2: SGHTA and FQGNSA. This CDR3 is built from 16 residues.

This clonotype was found many times. This sequence joins TRBV7-3 and TRBJ1-6; D remains ambiguous. CDR3 length: 14 amino acids. V was cut by 4 bases and J by 10 bases, with 14 bases left in between. CDR1 and CDR2 (germline): SGHTA, FQGTGA. Written as DNA, the CDR3 is TGTGCCAGCAGCTCCCAGGTTGGCGGATCACCCCTCCACTTT. Translating gives CASSSQVGGSPLHF.

This clonotype was recorded at least ten times. The chain combines TRBV5-1 with TRBJ2-2; a possible D gene is TRBD1 (6 bases). CDR1 and CDR2 (germline): SGHRS, YFSETQ. The CDR3 is 15 residues long. V was clipped by 1 base and J by 6 bases, with 13 bases between them. The CDR3 region has the DNA TGCGCCAGCAGCTTGCCGACAGGCAGGGCCGGGGAGCTGTTTTTT. Translating gives CASSLPTGRAGELFF. The full variable domain, completed using reference TRBV5-1 and TRBJ2-2, is KAGVTQTPRYLIKTRGQQVTLSCSPISGHRSVSWYQQTPGQGLQFLFEYFSETQRNKGNFPGRFSGRQFSNSRSEMNVSTLELGDSALYLCASSLPTGRAGELFFGEGSRLTVL.

This clonotype was counted a few times. The chain is built from TRBV5-1 and TRBJ1-2; 8 nucleotides line up with TRBD1. The V segment lost 4 bases and the J segment 6 bases; nucleotides outside the gene matches: 14. Germline assignment: CDR1 SGHRS and CDR2 YFSETQ. This CDR3 spans 16 amino acids. The DNA for the CDR3 is TGCGCCAGCAGCCCCGGCATAACCGCGGGACAGGATGGCTACACCTTC. It codes for CASSPGITAGQDGYTF.

The gene calls are TRBV28 and TRBJ2-7; 8 bases are shared with TRBD1. V lost 4 bases and J lost 3; bases outside the gene matches: 8. Germline CDR1 and CDR2: MDHEN and SYDVKM. The length of the CDR3 is 15 residues. CDR3 nucleotides: TGTGCCAGCAGTTCTGGAGGCACAGGGGGCTACGAGCAGTACTTC. Translating gives CASSSGGTGGYEQYF.

This clonotype was seen more than once but under ten times. The chain is built from TRBV25-1 and TRBJ1-6, with D hard to call. In germline, CDR1 is MGHDK, CDR2 SYGVNS. Trimming left V 3 bases short and J 4 bases short, with 19 bases between. This CDR3 contains 18 residues. As DNA, the CDR3 is TGTGCCAGCAGTGAGGGGTTACGCGCCCCCGATTATAATTCACCCCTCCACTTT. Protein product: CASSEGLRAPDYNSPLHF.

This clonotype showed up many times. The rearrangement uses TRBV9 and TRBJ1-1; 8 bases fit TRBD1. This CDR3 is built from 15 residues. CDR1 is SGDLS and CDR2 is YYNGEE in the germline V gene. The V and J ends lost 0 bases and 4 bases, in that order; junction bases with no gene match: 5. CDR3 coding DNA: TGTGCCAGCAGCGTAGACCCAACAGGGGGCACTGAAGCTTTCTTT. Protein sequence: CASSVDPTGGTEAFF. The whole variable domain, filled in from reference TRBV9 and TRBJ1-1, reads DSGVTQTPKHLITATGQRVTLRCSPRSGDLSVYWYQQSLDQGLQFLIQYYNGEERAKGNILERFSAQQFPDLHSELNLSSLELGDSALYFCASSVDPTGGTEAFFGQGTRLTVV.

This clonotype was recorded many times. The chain carries TRBV10-2 and TRBJ2-7, with 14 bases fitting TRBD2. CDR1 and CDR2 (germline): WSHSY, SAAADI. The CDR3 runs 16 residues. The trim removed 3 bases at V and 0 bases at J, leaving 1 base unmatched. As DNA, the CDR3 is TGCGCCAGCAGTGACGGGACTAGCGGGAGCTCCTACGAGCAGTACTTC. This codes for CASSDGTSGSSYEQYF.

This clonotype was counted at least ten times. The V gene is TRBV5-1, the J gene TRBJ2-1; D may match TRBD1 or TRBD2 (5 bases each). The length of the CDR3 is 13 residues. Germline-derived CDR1 and CDR2 are SGHRS and YFSETQ. Trimming took 5 bases from V and 9 from J, leaving 15 bases between them. The CDR3 sequence: CASRRDEGSEQFF. The CDR3 DNA is TGCGCCAGCAGACGGGACGAAGGGAGTGAGCAGTTCTTC.

This sequence joins TRBV27 and TRBJ2-1; 9 nucleotides match TRBD1. The CDR3 length is 16 residues. Trimming at V came to 7 bases and at J to 3 bases, leaving 10 bases not matched to a gene. Germline-derived CDR1 and CDR2 are MNHEY and SMNVEV (reference sequence). The CDR3 DNA follows: TGTGCCAGCAACCATATAGGGGACAGGGACTACAATGAGCAGTTCTTC. Its protein product is CASNHIGDRDYNEQFF.

This clonotype was seen at least ten times. CDR3 nucleotides: TGCAGTGCCCGTGGGGGCTCTGAAGCTTTCTTT. Its protein product is CSARGGSEAFF. The gene calls are TRBV20-1 and TRBJ1-1; D is perhaps TRBD1 (6 bases). Deletions cut 6 bases from V and 6 bases from J, with 11 bases between. Germline CDR1 and CDR2: DFQATT and SNEGSKA (reference sequence). This CDR3 contains 11 residues.

This clonotype was counted ten times or more. The chain joins TRBV6-2 or TRBV6-3 to TRBJ1-1; tentatively, D is TRBD1 (5 bases). The CDR3 has 15 amino acids. Germline V gene sequence: CDR1 MNHEY, CDR2 SVGEGT. The ends were cut back, 4 bases at V and 8 bases at J, with 20 bases in the middle. The CDR3 loop is CASSSGLLLGREAFF. In DNA, the CDR3 is TGTGCCAGCAGTTCGGGACTTCTCCTGGGCAGGGAAGCTTTCTTT.

In this sample, this clonotype turned up many times. Sequence at one end of the junction differs from germline and may be a read error. The rearrangement joins TRBV6-5 to TRBJ1-1; possibly TRBD1 for D (5 bases). The CDR3 length is 14 residues. The V gene's germline CDR1 is MNHEY and CDR2 SVGAGI. The CDR3 sequence is CASSNSGSVGEAFF. Here the CDR3 DNA reads TGTGCCAGCAGTAACTCAGGGAGTGTAGGTGAAGCTTTCTTT.

This clonotype was found many times. The chain carries TRBV20-1 and TRBJ1-5, with a tentative D call TRBD1 (5 bases). Trimming removed 5 bases at V and 6 bases at J, with 11 bases between. Germline CDR1 is DFQATT and CDR2 is SNEGSKA (reference sequence). This CDR3 comprises 12 residues. In DNA, the CDR3 is TGCAGTGCTTCAGGGATTTTTCAGCCCCAGCATTTT. Translation: CSASGIFQPQHF.